Presented here are 23 T cell receptor beta chains from one specimen sequenced in a study of a mutant IDH1 vaccine in newly diagnosed glioma. Sequencing was performed with immunoSEQ multiplex PCR; in TCRdb, only in-frame clones are kept and a portion is missing. This table has tens of thousands of clones, just under 90% appearing once. Their antigens are not known. Time point meaning: week 47, end of study. All doses held 300 ug of mutant IDH1 20-mer peptide, with topical imiquimod. Sequenced here: PBMCs, sampled from a glioma patient whose treatment included an IDH1 peptide vaccine. The receptors here all came from a woman in her forties or fifties with glioma.

The genes are TRBV11-2 and TRBJ2-1; a weak D match, TRBD2 (5 bases). V gave up 4 bases and J gave up 7 bases, with 8 bases separating them. The V gene's germline CDR1 is SGHAT and CDR2 FQNNGV. This CDR3 is built from 12 residues. This CDR3 is CASSSRGNEQFF. CDR3 coding DNA: TGTGCCAGCAGCTCCCGGGGTAATGAGCAGTTCTTC.

The chain is built from TRBV7-2 and TRBJ1-1, with D uncertain. Germline V lookup: CDR1 SGHTA, CDR2 FQGNSA. This CDR3 has 13 amino acids. Between the trimmed V and J ends, which lost 0 bases and 3 bases, there was a span of 5 bases. This chain's CDR3 is CASSLALDTEAFF. In DNA, the CDR3 is TGTGCCAGCAGCTTAGCGCTGGACACTGAAGCTTTCTTT.

The rearrangement links TRBV5-1 to TRBJ2-5; 11 bases match TRBD2. Germline CDR1 SGHRS, CDR2 YFSETQ. The V segment lost 4 bases and the J segment 5 bases; nucleotides outside the gene matches: 10. This CDR3 has 16 amino acids. The CDR3 nucleotides read TGCGCCAGCAGCATCGGGACTAGCGGAGGATCGGAGACCCAGTACTTC. Translating gives CASSIGTSGGSETQYF.

The rearrangement joins TRBV19 to TRBJ2-7, with D possibly matching TRBD2 (6 bases). This CDR3 contains 12 residues. Trimming stripped 10 bases from V and 0 bases from J, with 10 bases between. Germline V gene sequence: CDR1 LNHDA, CDR2 SQIVND (reference sequence). CDR3 nucleotide sequence: TGTGCCACTAGGGACTTCTCCTACGAGCAGTACTTC. It is translated as CATRDFSYEQYF.

The chain joins TRBV7-9 to TRBJ1-3; 7 bases agree with TRBD1. Germline values: CDR1 SEHNR, CDR2 FQNEAQ (reference sequence). The CDR3 runs 14 residues. Unmatched junction bases numbered 4, after V lost 4 bases and J lost 4 bases. CDR3 nucleotide sequence: TGTGCCAGCAGCTCACAGGGGATCGGAAACACCATATATTTT. Translated: CASSSQGIGNTIYF.

Note on this clone: The same CDR3 is also encoded by other DNA sequences in this sample. The chain has TRBV5-1 and TRBJ1-4; D gene uncertain. CDR1 SGHRS and CDR2 YFSETQ come from the germline V gene. Between the trimmed V and J ends, which lost 0 bases and 4 bases, there was a span of 7 bases. The CDR3 runs 14 residues. CDR3: CASSLGRGNEKLFF. Written as DNA, the CDR3 is TGCGCCAGCAGCTTGGGTCGGGGTAATGAAAAACTGTTTTTT.

The gene calls are TRBV5-3 and TRBJ1-6; 7 bases are a match to TRBD1. TRBV5-3 is marked as an open reading frame, function uncertain. Trimming at V came to 0 bases and at J to 10 bases, leaving 10 bases not matched to a gene. This CDR3 is built from 16 residues. The CDR3 loop reads CARSLGRPPRGSPLHF. The CDR3, as DNA: TGTGCCAGAAGCTTGGGACGACCGCCCAGGGGGTCACCCCTCCACTTT.

This chain links TRBV7-9 with TRBJ2-2, with 8 bases aligning to TRBD2. Germline CDR1 is SEHNR and CDR2 is FQNEAQ (reference sequence). V shed 5 bases, J shed 6 bases, and the junction held 11 bases outside the gene matches. The CDR3 covers 16 residues. CDR3 amino acids: CASSPRAGAKAGELFF. The CDR3 DNA reads TGTGCCAGCAGCCCTAGAGCGGGAGCAAAGGCCGGGGAGCTGTTTTTT.

This clone was detected once. This sequence joins TRBV19 and TRBJ1-1; TRBD1 matches 7 bases. J was trimmed by 5 bases and V by 3 bases; bases with no gene match: 12. Germline assignment: CDR1 LNHDA and CDR2 SQIVND (reference sequence). CDR3 size: 16 residues. CDR3 region: CASSIYNQGGRTEAFF. The CDR3 DNA reads as TGTGCCAGTAGTATTTATAATCAGGGGGGGCGGACTGAAGCTTTCTTT.

V and J are TRBV2 and TRBJ2-7, with D possibly being TRBD1 (5 bases). This CDR3 comprises 12 residues. Germline CDR1 SNHLY, CDR2 FYNNEI. Trimming shortened V by 9 bases and J by 5 bases, and 14 bases separated the two germline ends. CDR3 sequence: CASYKGFNEQYF. The CDR3 DNA sequence: TGTGCCAGTTACAAGGGGTTTAACGAGCAGTACTTC.

The chain couples TRBV6-5 to TRBJ1-5; D unresolved. The germline CDR1 and CDR2 sequences are MNHEY and SVGAGI. Deletions cut 0 bases from V and 5 bases from J, with 8 bases between. The CDR3 spans 14 residues. CDR3 in amino acids: CASSYSFEHQPQHF. The CDR3 DNA reads as TGTGCCAGCAGTTACTCATTCGAGCATCAGCCCCAGCATTTT.

V gene TRBV7-8 combines with J gene TRBJ1-5; D not certain. CDR1 is SGHVS and CDR2 is FQNEAQ in the germline V gene. V shed 2 bases and J shed 2 bases, with 4 bases lying between them. The CDR3 has 13 residues. CDR3 nucleotide sequence: TGTGCCAGCAGCTTATCAGGCAATCAGCCCCAGCATTTT. Translating it yields CASSLSGNQPQHF.

The chain combines TRBV28 with TRBJ1-2; 7 nucleotides match TRBD1. The CDR3 extends over 15 amino acids. V was pared by 1 base and J by 6 bases, with 8 bases of the junction left unmatched. Germline assignment: CDR1 MDHEN and CDR2 SYDVKM. The CDR3 is CASSLFQPRGDGYTF. In DNA, the CDR3 is TGTGCCAGCAGTTTATTCCAACCCAGGGGGGATGGCTACACCTTC.

The rearrangement uses TRBV9 and TRBJ2-5; the D gene is possibly TRBD2 (7 bases). V was shortened by 4 bases and J by 4 bases, with 11 bases between the two germline ends. The germline CDR1 and CDR2 sequences are SGDLS and YYNGEE. This CDR3 comprises 13 residues. The CDR3 DNA sequence: TGTGCCAGCAGCCGGGGAGGGGGAGAGACCCAGTACTTC. It is translated as CASSRGGGETQYF.

The CDR3 bases are TGTGCCAGCAGGTCCCCGGGACTAGTCGATGAGCAGTTCTTC. It is translated as CASRSPGLVDEQFF. V and J are TRBV6-5 and TRBJ2-1; 8 bases line up with TRBD2. The germline V gene encodes CDR1 MNHEY and CDR2 SVGAGI. The V gene end was trimmed by 6 bases and the J gene end by 8 bases; junction bases not matched to a gene: 9. This CDR3 has 14 amino acids.

This chain links TRBV7-2 with TRBJ2-3; 9 bases fit TRBD2. The length of the CDR3 is 13 residues. CDR1 is SGHTA and CDR2 is FQGNSA in the germline V gene. With 5 bases clipped from V and 13 bases from J, the junction kept 10 bases outside the gene matches. CDR3: CASSRGWREGKYF. In DNA form, the CDR3 reads TGTGCCAGCAGCCGAGGTTGGCGGGAGGGGAAGTATTTT.

V and J are TRBV30 and TRBJ2-5, with 16 bases aligning to TRBD2. The germline gives CDR1 GTSNPN, CDR2 SVGIG (reference sequence). The CDR3 totals 16 residues. The J segment lost 5 bases and the V segment lost 0 bases, leaving 3 bases of the junction unmatched. The DNA for the CDR3 is TGTGCCTGGAGTGTAGGGACTAGCGGGAGGGCCGAGACCCAGTACTTC. This gives the protein CAWSVGTSGRAETQYF.

The gene calls are TRBV29-1 and TRBJ2-7; 9 bases agree with TRBD1. The germline V gene has CDR1 SQVTM and CDR2 ANQGSEA. The V and J ends lost 2 bases and 5 bases, in that order; junction bases with no gene match: 4. This CDR3 region has 13 residues. The CDR3 DNA follows: TGCAGCGTTGAAAGGACAGGGGAGAACGAGCAGTACTTC. Translation gives CSVERTGENEQYF.

This clone was counted a single time. This chain uses TRBV5-4 with TRBJ2-5, with D possibly being TRBD1 or TRBD2 (6 bases each). Germline CDR1 reads SGHNT; CDR2 reads YYREEE (reference sequence). V lost 1 base to trimming and J lost 5 bases, with 18 bases between them. This CDR3 comprises 16 residues. In DNA form, the CDR3 reads TGTGCCAGCAGCTTGACAGGAGGGGGGCCAACTGAGACCCAGTACTTC. Translated, it gives CASSLTGGGPTETQYF. The variable domain in full, completed from reference TRBV5-4 and TRBJ2-5, reads ETGVTQSPTHLIKTRGQQVTLRCSSQSGHNTVSWYQQALGQGPQFIFQYYREEENGRGNFPPRFSGLQFPNYSSELNVNALELDDSALYLCASSLTGGGPTETQYFGPGTRLLVL.

The J gene is TRBJ1-2, the V gene TRBV4-2; TRBD1 aligns across 7 bases. This CDR3 has 16 residues. With 4 bases clipped from V and 3 bases from J, the junction kept 11 bases outside the gene matches. Germline CDR1 and CDR2: LGHNA and YNFKEQ. The CDR3 DNA follows: TGTGCCAGCAGCCCCCAGATCTTTACAGGGGACTATGGCTACACCTTC. This sequence encodes CASSPQIFTGDYGYTF.

The chain couples TRBV7-9 to TRBJ2-1; 7 bases are a match to TRBD2. This CDR3 is built from 17 residues. The germline CDR1 and CDR2 sequences are SEHNR and FQNEAQ (reference sequence). J lost 1 base, V lost 1 base, and 7 bases had no gene match. The CDR3, as DNA: TGTGCCAGCAGCTTAGTACCAGCGGGGATTTCCTACAATGAGCAGTTCTTC. It yields the protein CASSLVPAGISYNEQFF.

This chain joins TRBV30 and TRBJ2-1; 7 nucleotides agree with TRBD2. The germline CDR1 and CDR2 sequences are GTSNPN and SVGIG (reference sequence). The CDR3 loop spans 15 amino acids. With V trimmed by 2 bases and J by 4 bases, 8 bases remained unmatched. The CDR3 coding sequence is TGTGCCTGGAGTAGACTAGCTGGGCGATACAATGAGCAGTTCTTC. Translating gives CAWSRLAGRYNEQFF.

The chain has TRBV7-8 and TRBJ2-1, with 13 bases fitting TRBD2. CDR3 size: 16 residues. The V gene's germline CDR1 is SGHVS and CDR2 FQNEAQ. Trimming at V came to 4 bases and at J to 4 bases, leaving 4 bases not matched to a gene. Written as DNA, the CDR3 is TGTGCCAGCAGCTCTGGGACTAGCGGGAAATACAATGAGCAGTTCTTC. It specifies CASSSGTSGKYNEQFF. Using reference TRBV7-8 and TRBJ2-1 for the parts outside the CDR3, the full variable domain is GAGVSQSPRYKVAKRGQDVALRCDPISGHVSLFWYQQALGQGPEFLTYFQNEAQLDKSGLPSDRFFAERPEGSVSTLKIQRTQQEDSAVYLCASSSGTSGKYNEQFFGPGTRLTVL.